The table lists the clone carrying this TCR beta chain with a few counts. This entry is derived from a study of blood T cell repertoires in COVID-19. Study background: The United States, Italy and Spain were the sources of the acute and convalescent COVID-19 samples.

CDR3 size: 13 residues. Germline assignment: CDR1 LGHDT and CDR2 YNNKEL (reference sequence). J gave up 3 bases and V 7 bases, and 4 bases lay outside the gene matches. Libraries were prepared by immunoSEQ multiplex PCR; TCRdb keeps only in-frame clonotypes and omits some of them. Of 60,000 to 65,000 clones listed, 83% are singletons. Sequencing was performed on peripheral blood. The sequence came from a man between 50 and 59 years old with COVID-19, enrolled during active disease. V and J are TRBV3-1 (or the pseudogene TRBV3-2) and TRBJ2-3; TRBD1 matches 7 bases. The CDR3 DNA sequence: TGTGCCAGCAAGAAGGGGGCTACAGATACGCAGTATTTT. It yields the protein CASKKGATDTQYF.